This T cell receptor (beta chain) originates from a study of identical twins. Study-level points and caveats: Compared with unrelated sharing, twin-shared out-of-frame alpha sequences had more low-probability sequences.

Germline loops: CDR1 MDHEN, CDR2 SYDVKM. V was cut by 3 bases and J by 0 bases, with 10 bases left in between. This CDR3 is built from 15 residues. TCRdb itself ran the 5' RACE reads through MiXCR, one entry per CDR3 protein. The table shows 1.5 million to 2 million distinct CDR3 sequences, with about 30% occurring only once. This clonotype was recorded once. Its cognate antigen is unknown. This rearrangement joins TRBV28 to TRBJ2-3; D unclear. The origin of this receptor is a newborn girl in good health. Sequenced material: cord blood. For the CDR3, the DNA is TGTGCCAGCAGTTTTAATCCGGATAGCACAGATACGCAGTATTTT. This translates into CASSFNPDSTDTQYF.